Sequencing of this TCR beta chain was carried out in a study of immune cell composition in non-small cell lung cancer listed by TCRdb under 2017. About the investigation overall: Histologic subtype was assigned using H&E plus p63, CK5, Napsin A and TTF-1 immunohistochemistry, mainly lung adenocarcinoma or squamous cell carcinoma. TCR-beta sequencing from Adaptive Biotechnologies was done on a few dozen paired sets of NSCLC tumour and non-adjacent lung specimens and on roughly 24 tumour-only specimens. Supplementary cohort #1 consisted of approximately eleven lung adenocarcinoma cases with paired tumour/lung TCR-beta sequencing and with TIL populations generated to assess tumour reactivity. The subtype comparisons left out several tumour specimens with TCR-beta data because those specimens were rare histological subtypes. Overall results and qualifications from the work: Across under 12 adenocarcinoma cases, TIL tumour reactivity correlated strongly with maximal tumour-associated clone frequency but not with overall clonality. Nearly half of NSCLC cases had tumour-associated clones >0.5%, with roughly 76% of squamous carcinomas showing such clones compared with 30% to 40% of adenocarcinomas. Significantly higher Top 10 clone scores and productive clonality were observed in lung squamous cell carcinoma than in lung adenocarcinoma tumours. No significant correlation was found between tumour TCR-beta clonality and smoking pack-years. The reactivity cohort contained only roughly 9 cases, and the tumour-reactive clones were not shown to have sequences in common with the dominant in vivo tumour-associated clones.

Based on the germline V gene (reference sequence), the CDR1 and CDR2 sequences are SGHNT and YYREEE. The CDR3 runs 18 amino acids, cysteine and phenylalanine included. Just CDR3 DNA is preserved here, 54 bases in frame from base 1. Ends trimmed: V by 0 bases, J by 8 bases; bases unmatched to a gene: 13. A two-step multiplex PCR was used to amplify TCR-beta CDR3 regions from genomic DNA, and Illumina-compatible adaptors were added in the second step. TCR-beta immunosequencing was performed on an Illumina platform as a commercial immunoSEQ service. Regarding the original processing steps: Repertoires were summarised as Top 10 Clones, the percentage of T-cell templates from the ten most frequent sequences, and productive clonality. Values for productive clonality spanned 0 to 1, where a value of 1 indicated a monoclonal population. Tumour-associated clones, identified using log10 scatter plots, were defined as sequences that made up at least 0.1% of tumour T-cell templates and were not found in the matched non-adjacent lung. Student's t-tests were used for two-group comparisons, ANOVA was used for stages, and linear regression was used for relationships, with analyses conducted in GraphPad Prism7 and R. TCRdb obtained this table from immuneACCESS and retained in-frame rearrangements with V and J assigned. These tables miss some clones; where compared with another copy, unresolved V genes account for less than half of the shortfall, and the remainder is unexplained. That table gives V, J and clone size, and the DNA gave D and trimming. Counted in this sample were 13,000 to 15,000 clones; roughly two thirds of them appeared once. The top ten hold 6% to 9% of the sample.

Genomic DNA was isolated with the QIAamp DNA kit from frozen aliquots of single-cell suspensions that had not been sorted. The tumour samples consisted of non-small cell lung cancer tissue that had been surgically resected. Tissues arrived within 2 hours after resection and were immediately processed into single-cell suspensions. Tissue was mechanically dissociated and enzymatically digested with DNase I, collagenase I and hyaluronidase for approximately 30 minutes at 37 °C, then filtered and RBC-lysed. This clone has a handful of counts. This clone's antigen is unknown. Base qualities are not at hand, and no much larger clone is one base apart.

The V and J segments used are TRBV5-4 and TRBJ2-1, with TRBD2 matching 11 junction bases. The TCR comes from a human donor with non-small cell lung cancer. The source material was lung tumor tissue. The CDR3 sequence is CASSLGLAGGPRAYEQFF. The DNA sequence is as follows: TGTGCCAGCAGCTTGGGGCTAGCGGGGGGCCCGAGGGCCTATGAGCAGTTCTTC.